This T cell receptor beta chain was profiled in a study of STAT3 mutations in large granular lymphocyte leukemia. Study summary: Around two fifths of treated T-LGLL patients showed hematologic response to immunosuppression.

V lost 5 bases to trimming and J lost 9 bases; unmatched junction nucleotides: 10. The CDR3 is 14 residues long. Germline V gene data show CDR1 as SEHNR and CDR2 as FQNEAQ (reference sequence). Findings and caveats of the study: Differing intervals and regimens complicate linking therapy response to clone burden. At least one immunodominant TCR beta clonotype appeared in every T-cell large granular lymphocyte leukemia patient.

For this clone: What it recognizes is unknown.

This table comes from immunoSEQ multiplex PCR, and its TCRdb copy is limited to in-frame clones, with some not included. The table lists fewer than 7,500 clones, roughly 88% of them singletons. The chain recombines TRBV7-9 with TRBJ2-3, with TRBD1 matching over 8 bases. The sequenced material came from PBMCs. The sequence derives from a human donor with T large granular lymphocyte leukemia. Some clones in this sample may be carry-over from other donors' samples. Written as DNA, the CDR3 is TGTGCCAGCAGCATAACAACAGGGGGTACCACGCAGTATTTT. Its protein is CASSITTGGTTQYF.